The 10 T cell receptor beta chains reported below all come from one sample, sequenced in a study of human T cells and chemical hapten exposure. A single record per CDR3 protein comes from TCRdb applying MiXCR to the RACE reads. The top ten hold around 2.7% of the sample, which has around 120,000 distinct CDR3 sequences, approximately 13% seen once. Time point specified: pre-sensitization, week 0. The treatment denotes: therapeutic diphenylcyclopropenone sensitization with weekly scalp DPC. The sample consisted of whole blood, taken in connection with sensitization to the hapten diphenylcyclopropenone (DPC). These receptor sequences come from a woman between 18 and 29 years old with alopecia areata. Some clones in this sample may be carry-over from other donors' samples.

Written as DNA, the CDR3 is TGCAGCGTTGGGAAGAAGGGGGCAGGCACTGAAGCTTTCTTT. It is translated as CSVGKKGAGTEAFF. This chain connects TRBV29-1 to TRBJ1-1; 7 bases align to TRBD1. CDR1 and CDR2 from the germline V gene are SQVTM and ANQGSEA. Germline trimming cut 4 bases from V and 4 bases from J; bases unmatched to any gene: 9. The CDR3 contains 14 residues.

The chain couples TRBV2 to TRBJ2-1; D assignment may be TRBD1 or TRBD2 (6 bases each). CDR3 length: 16 amino acids. The germline V and J ends were trimmed by 0 bases and 7 bases, with 16 bases remaining between them. Germline CDR1 and CDR2: SNHLY and FYNNEI. The CDR3 protein is CASSEAQRRRGNEQFF. The CDR3 DNA reads TGTGCCAGCAGTGAAGCGCAGAGGCGGAGGGGGAATGAGCAGTTCTTC. The full variable domain, completed using reference TRBV2 and TRBJ2-1, is EPEVTQTPSHQVTQMGQEVILRCVPISNHLYFYWYRQILGQKVEFLVSFYNNEISEKSEIFDDQFSVERPDGSNFTLKIRSTKLEDSAMYFCASSEAQRRRGNEQFFGPGTRLTVL.

This clonotype was counted only a few times. V gene TRBV7-9 combines with J gene TRBJ2-3; D perhaps matches TRBD1 (6 bases). V was clipped by 5 bases and J by 0 bases, with 12 bases between them. Looked up from germline, CDR1 is SEHNR and CDR2 is FQNEAQ (reference sequence). CDR3 length: 15 residues. The CDR3 DNA reads as TGTGCCAGCAGCCGGGGACAAAGTAGCACAGATACGCAGTATTTT. Encoded protein: CASSRGQSSTDTQYF.

The chain's CDR3 is CASSEGLVSAQYF. The CDR3 DNA reads as TGTGCCAGCAGCGAAGGACTAGTCTCCGCGCAGTATTTT. V is TRBV11-2 and J is TRBJ2-3; TRBD2 agrees at 7 bases. This CDR3 spans 13 amino acids. The V and J ends lost 5 bases and 10 bases, in that order; junction bases with no gene match: 9. Germline CDR1 reads SGHAT; CDR2 reads FQNNGV.

V is TRBV28 and J is TRBJ1-2; no reliable D call. CDR1 and CDR2 (germline): MDHEN, SYDVKM. The V gene lost 6 bases and the J gene lost 3 bases, with 17 bases spanning the gap. This CDR3 region has 15 residues. The CDR3 spells CASSPVKLLDYGYTF. CDR3 coding DNA: TGTGCCAGCAGCCCAGTGAAGCTTCTCGACTATGGCTACACCTTC.

This clonotype showed up just a few times. Here the CDR3 DNA reads TGTGCCTGGAGTAACGGAGAGCGGGGGAAGTTCTTC. The encoded protein is CAWSNGERGKFF. The J gene is TRBJ2-1, the V gene TRBV30, with 8 bases aligning to TRBD2. The junction had 8 bases not matched to a gene; V was cut back by 2 bases and J by 14 bases. Per the germline V gene, CDR1 is GTSNPN and CDR2 is SVGIG (reference sequence). The CDR3 runs to 12 residues. The entire variable domain, with the rest obtained from reference TRBV30 and TRBJ2-1, is as follows: SQTIHQWPATLVQPVGSPLSLECTVEGTSNPNLYWYRQAAGRGLQLLFYSVGIGQISSEVPQNLSASRPQDRQFILSSKKLLLSDSGFYLCAWSNGERGKFFGPGTRLTVL.

This clonotype was picked up a small number of times. The chain recombines TRBV7-6 with TRBJ2-5; D is unclear. This CDR3 has 15 amino acids. Trimming removed 0 bases from V and 1 base from J, with 9 bases in between. Germline V gene data show CDR1 as SGHVS and CDR2 as FNYEAQ. The CDR3 region has the DNA TGTGCCAGCAGCTTAGCGACATCTCCCCAAGAGACCCAGTACTTC. Amino acids: CASSLATSPQETQYF.

The CDR3 region has the DNA TGTGCCAGCAGCTTAATCGGGGGGCTCTACAATGAGCAGTTCTTC. Translation: CASSLIGGLYNEQFF. This chain uses TRBV7-2 with TRBJ2-1, with D perhaps matching TRBD2 (7 bases). Looked up from germline, CDR1 is SGHTA and CDR2 is FQGNSA. V lost 2 bases to trimming and J lost 3 bases, with 11 bases between them. This CDR3 contains 15 residues.

This clonotype was observed at least ten times. The J gene is TRBJ2-7, the V gene TRBV20-1; 10 bases match TRBD1. CDR1 and CDR2 (germline): DFQATT, SNEGSKA (reference sequence). The CDR3 is 15 residues long. Losses at the gene ends were 0 bases for V and 3 bases for J; bases not matched to a gene: 5. For the CDR3, the DNA is TGCAGTGCTAGAGAGCAGGGACAGGGGCTCTACGAGCAGTACTTC. Translation gives CSAREQGQGLYEQYF.

The CDR3 spells CSARGQDNQPQHF. The CDR3 DNA reads TGCAGTGCTAGAGGCCAGGACAATCAGCCCCAGCATTTT. This chain uses TRBV20-1 with TRBJ1-5; D remains unclear. V lost 1 base, J lost 3 bases, and 7 bases lay in between. CDR1 is DFQATT, CDR2 SNEGSKA, per germline (reference sequence). The CDR3 is 13 residues long.